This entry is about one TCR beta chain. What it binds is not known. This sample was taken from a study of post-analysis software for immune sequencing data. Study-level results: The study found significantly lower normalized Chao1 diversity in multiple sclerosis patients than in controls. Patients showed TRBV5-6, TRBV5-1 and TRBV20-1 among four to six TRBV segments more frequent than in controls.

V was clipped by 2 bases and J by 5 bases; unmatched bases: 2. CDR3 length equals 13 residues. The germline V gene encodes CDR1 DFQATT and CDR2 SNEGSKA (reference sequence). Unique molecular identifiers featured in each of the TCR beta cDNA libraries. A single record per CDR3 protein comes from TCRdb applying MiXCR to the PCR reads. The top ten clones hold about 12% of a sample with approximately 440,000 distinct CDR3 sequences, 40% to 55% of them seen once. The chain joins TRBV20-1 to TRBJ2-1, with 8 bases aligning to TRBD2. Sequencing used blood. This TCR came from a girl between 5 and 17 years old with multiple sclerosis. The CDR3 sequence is CSARSGSNNEQFF. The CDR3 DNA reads TGCAGTGCTAGAAGCGGGAGCAACAATGAGCAGTTCTTC.